The clone carrying this T cell receptor beta chain came up a few times. Its cognate antigen is unknown. These data are taken from a study of response to subunit inactivated influenza vaccine. The study, taken as a whole, reports: New T cells are recruited in small numbers by each seasonal influenza vaccination, according to the authors' suggestion.

TCRdb processed the RT-PCR reads anew with MiXCR; each CDR3 protein has one entry. The sample records fewer than 750,000 distinct CDR3 sequences, 14% being singletons. The sequence derives from a man aged 45-60 years who received an inactivated influenza vaccine. This specimen consisted of PBMCs from blood, obtained 12 days after vaccination.

The CDR3 coding sequence is TGCAGCGTTGATGGACAGGGAAGGGGTGGCTACACCTTC. Amino acids: CSVDGQGRGGYTF. This chain uses TRBV29-1 with TRBJ1-2; 8 nucleotides match TRBD1. CDR1 is SQVTM, CDR2 ANQGSEA, per germline. V lost 3 bases to trimming and J lost 7 bases; unmatched junction nucleotides: 7. The CDR3 consists of 13 residues.